There are a few counts of the clone carrying this TCR beta chain. What it binds is not known. It was with unique molecular identifiers that the TCRbeta library was prepared. In TCRdb, the PCR reads were re-called with MiXCR into one record per CDR3 protein. The sample has hundreds of thousands of distinct CDR3 sequences, about an eighth seen once. This record comes from a study of T-cell reconstitution after alpha-beta-depleted transplantation in children. V shed 6 bases and J shed 1 base, with 25 bases lying between them. The germline gives CDR1 DFQATT, CDR2 SNEGSKA (reference sequence). This CDR3 has 18 residues. Study-wide results and limits: Newly produced T cells mostly provided counts and TCRbeta diversity after one year, as hyperexpanded clones declined. Reported findings indicate that, about two months after transplant, alpha-beta T cells came from several hundred expanded clones, which were derived from non-depleted graft cells.

The source material was PBMCs, sampled before TCRalphabeta/CD19-depleted stem cell transplant. The sequence derives from a girl between 2 and 10 years old with congenital amegakaryocytic thrombocytopenia, due to receive a stem cell transplant. The chain combines TRBV20-1 with TRBJ2-1, with TRBD2 as a possible D gene (6 bases). The CDR3 is CSACQRAITFVSYNEQFF. CDR3 sequence (DNA): TGCAGTGCCTGTCAGCGGGCCATAACCTTTGTATCCTACAATGAGCAGTTCTTC.